Listed below are T cell receptor beta chains from one sample, sequenced in a study of CD8 T cells in Susac syndrome. TCRdb passed the immunoSEQ multiplex PCR reads through MiXCR, listing each CDR3 protein once. The table shows about 120,000 distinct CDR3 sequences, with about 93% occurring only once. The sample taken for sequencing was CD8+ T cells from PBMCs. The receptors here all came from a human donor with Susac syndrome. Both conserved end residues are part of each CDR3. The order of the fields is D gene, V gene, clone size, J gene, CDR3 DNA, CDR3 protein. The D gene is left open where the match is weak. A clone size is listed for some rows: how often the clone was seen (once, few, many), or a class if it is expanded.

d_gene: -; v_gene: TRBV7-3; abundance: -; j_gene: TRBJ2-5; CDR3nt: TGTGCCAGCAGCATGACGAGACAAGAGACCCAGTACTTC; CDR3aa: CASSMTRQETQYF
d_gene: TRBD1; v_gene: TRBV24-1; abundance: -; j_gene: TRBJ2-7; CDR3nt: TGTGCCACCAGTGATCCTGGACAGGGGGACGAGCAGTACTTC; CDR3aa: CATSDPGQGDEQYF
d_gene: -; v_gene: TRBV4-1; abundance: -; j_gene: TRBJ1-1; CDR3nt: TGTGCCAGCAGCCAGGGGAACACTGAAGCTTTCTTT; CDR3aa: CASSQGNTEAFF
d_gene: -; v_gene: TRBV6-5; abundance: -; j_gene: TRBJ1-1; CDR3nt: TGTGCCAGCAGTCCGGACCCGTTCGGCGAAGCTTTCTTT; CDR3aa: CASSPDPFGEAFF
d_gene: -; v_gene: TRBV19; abundance: -; j_gene: TRBJ1-5; CDR3nt: TGTGCCAGTAGTCCGGGACGGAATAGCAATCAGCCCCAGCATTTT; CDR3aa: CASSPGRNSNQPQHF
d_gene: -; v_gene: TRBV12-3/TRBV12-4; abundance: -; j_gene: TRBJ2-3; CDR3nt: TGTGCCAGTCCCTACCCAGATACGCAGTATTTT; CDR3aa: CASPYPDTQYF
d_gene: -; v_gene: TRBV20-1; abundance: once; j_gene: TRBJ2-7; CDR3nt: TGCAGTGCTAGGGGGACCGAAGCCTACGAGCAGTACTTC; CDR3aa: CSARGTEAYEQYF
d_gene: -; v_gene: TRBV6-5; abundance: -; j_gene: TRBJ1-2; CDR3nt: TGTGCCAGCAGTTACTCGATGGCCAGGGGCTATGGCTACACCTTC; CDR3aa: CASSYSMARGYGYTF
d_gene: -; v_gene: TRBV12-3/TRBV12-4; abundance: -; j_gene: TRBJ1-1; CDR3nt: TGTGCCAGCAGCTCCCAGATGAGAGGTGAAGCTTTCTTT; CDR3aa: CASSSQMRGEAFF
d_gene: TRBD1; v_gene: TRBV7-8; abundance: -; j_gene: TRBJ2-6; CDR3nt: TGTGCCAGCAGCTTAGCCGGGACAGGGGGCCCCCACAACGTCCTGACTTTC; CDR3aa: CASSLAGTGGPHNVLTF
d_gene: -; v_gene: TRBV5-6; abundance: -; j_gene: TRBJ2-5; CDR3nt: TGTGCCAGCAGCTGGGGGGACAGAGAAGAGACCCAGTACTTC; CDR3aa: CASSWGDREETQYF
d_gene: -; v_gene: TRBV27; abundance: few; j_gene: TRBJ1-1; CDR3nt: TGTGCCAGCAGTTTTGGGACGAACACTGAAGCTTTCTTT; CDR3aa: CASSFGTNTEAFF
d_gene: -; v_gene: TRBV7-9; abundance: -; j_gene: TRBJ2-1; CDR3nt: TGTGCCAGCAGCTTAGCGTTAGGGGACTACAATGAGCAGTTCTTC; CDR3aa: CASSLALGDYNEQFF
d_gene: TRBD2; v_gene: TRBV6-5; abundance: -; j_gene: TRBJ2-5; CDR3nt: TGTGCCAGCAGTCTAGCGGGGGGCGATCAAGAGACCCAGTACTTC; CDR3aa: CASSLAGGDQETQYF
d_gene: -; v_gene: TRBV29-1; abundance: -; j_gene: TRBJ1-2; CDR3nt: TGCAGCGTCCAACAGACCCCGAATGGCTACACCTTC; CDR3aa: CSVQQTPNGYTF
d_gene: TRBD1; v_gene: TRBV2; abundance: -; j_gene: TRBJ2-3; CDR3nt: TGTGCCACCTTAAAAGGGACAGCTAGCACAGATACGCAGTATTTT; CDR3aa: CATLKGTASTDTQYF
d_gene: -; v_gene: TRBV7-9; abundance: -; j_gene: TRBJ2-3; CDR3nt: TGTGCCAGCAGCTACACCCCCGGGACGGGGGAGAAAGATACGCAGTATTTT; CDR3aa: CASSYTPGTGEKDTQYF
d_gene: -; v_gene: TRBV7-9; abundance: -; j_gene: TRBJ2-5; CDR3nt: TGTGCCAGCAGCTTAACAGAGACCCAGTACTTC; CDR3aa: CASSLTETQYF
d_gene: -; v_gene: TRBV29-1; abundance: -; j_gene: TRBJ1-1; CDR3nt: TGCAGCGTTGAATTAGCAGGCGGGAGGGGGAACACTGAAGCTTTCTTT; CDR3aa: CSVELAGGRGNTEAFF
d_gene: -; v_gene: TRBV29-1; abundance: -; j_gene: TRBJ2-2; CDR3nt: TGCAGCGTTCCCGACTACACCGGGGAGCTGTTTTTT; CDR3aa: CSVPDYTGELFF
d_gene: -; v_gene: TRBV6-2/TRBV6-3; abundance: -; j_gene: TRBJ1-5; CDR3nt: TGTGCCAGCCGTATCGGCAATCAGCCCCAGCATTTT; CDR3aa: CASRIGNQPQHF
d_gene: TRBD1; v_gene: TRBV25-1; abundance: -; j_gene: TRBJ1-2; CDR3nt: TGTGCCAGCAGACGTACCGGGACAGCGTATGGCTACACCTTC; CDR3aa: CASRRTGTAYGYTF
d_gene: -; v_gene: TRBV4-1; abundance: -; j_gene: TRBJ1-6; CDR3nt: TGCGCCACCCGTCGGGCAACGGAGAATTCACCCCTCCACTTT; CDR3aa: CATRRATENSPLHF
d_gene: -; v_gene: TRBV9; abundance: -; j_gene: TRBJ1-1; CDR3nt: TGTGCCAGCAGCGTAGAGGGTAGCGGGAACACTGAAGCTTTCTTT; CDR3aa: CASSVEGSGNTEAFF
d_gene: -; v_gene: TRBV13; abundance: once; j_gene: TRBJ2-7; CDR3nt: TGTGCCAGCAGCGGGGGGCTTGCGGGGATCTACGAGCAGTACTTC; CDR3aa: CASSGGLAGIYEQYF
d_gene: -; v_gene: TRBV7-3; abundance: -; j_gene: TRBJ2-5; CDR3nt: TGTGCCAGCAGCTTAGAAGGGGGGCTCCAAGAGACCCAGTACTTC; CDR3aa: CASSLEGGLQETQYF
d_gene: -; v_gene: TRBV18; abundance: -; j_gene: TRBJ2-4; CDR3nt: TGTGCCAGCTCACCGGAAGACACAGCCAAAAACATTCAGTACTTC; CDR3aa: CASSPEDTAKNIQYF
d_gene: -; v_gene: TRBV29-1; abundance: -; j_gene: TRBJ2-1; CDR3nt: TGCAGCGCAGCCTACTCAGGACACAATGAGCAGTTCTTC; CDR3aa: CSAAYSGHNEQFF
d_gene: -; v_gene: TRBV5-6; abundance: -; j_gene: TRBJ2-1; CDR3nt: TGTGCCAGCAGCTATGTGGGTCTAGCCCACGATGAGCAGTTCTTC; CDR3aa: CASSYVGLAHDEQFF
d_gene: -; v_gene: TRBV5-4; abundance: -; j_gene: TRBJ1-1; CDR3nt: TGTGCCAGCAGGTATGGACAAGAAGCTTTCTTT; CDR3aa: CASRYGQEAFF
d_gene: -; v_gene: TRBV25-1; abundance: -; j_gene: TRBJ2-5; CDR3nt: TGTGCCAGCAGTCCTGGGGACCCGATTGGAGAGACCCAGTACTTC; CDR3aa: CASSPGDPIGETQYF
d_gene: TRBD1; v_gene: TRBV20-1; abundance: -; j_gene: TRBJ2-3; CDR3nt: TGCAGTGCTGGGGACAGCTGGGATAGCACAGATACGCAGTATTTT; CDR3aa: CSAGDSWDSTDTQYF
d_gene: -; v_gene: TRBV27; abundance: -; j_gene: TRBJ1-2; CDR3nt: TGTGCCAGCAGTTTGACACTCAATCCTAACTATGGCTACACCTTC; CDR3aa: CASSLTLNPNYGYTF
d_gene: TRBD2; v_gene: TRBV29-1; abundance: -; j_gene: TRBJ2-5; CDR3nt: TGCAGCGTTGAAGATGGGGGGGAGGAGACCCAGTACTTC; CDR3aa: CSVEDGGEETQYF
d_gene: -; v_gene: TRBV11-2; abundance: once; j_gene: TRBJ2-1; CDR3nt: TGTGCCAGCAGCTTAGTAAGGGTCAATGAGCAGTTCTTC; CDR3aa: CASSLVRVNEQFF
d_gene: -; v_gene: TRBV27; abundance: -; j_gene: TRBJ2-7; CDR3nt: TGTGCCAGCAAAGTCTCCCGGGCGACCATCTACGAGCAGTACTTC; CDR3aa: CASKVSRATIYEQYF
d_gene: TRBD1; v_gene: TRBV4-1; abundance: -; j_gene: TRBJ2-3; CDR3nt: TGCGCCAGCAGCCAAGTGGCAGGGGGCGAGGCGCAGTATTTT; CDR3aa: CASSQVAGGEAQYF
d_gene: -; v_gene: TRBV3-1; abundance: -; j_gene: TRBJ1-4; CDR3nt: TGTGCCAGCAGCCACCCTTTGGAAGGAACTAATGAAAAACTGTTTTTT; CDR3aa: CASSHPLEGTNEKLFF
d_gene: TRBD1; v_gene: TRBV9; abundance: -; j_gene: TRBJ1-1; CDR3nt: TGTGCCAGCAGCGGAGACAGGGGAGAAGGAGCTTTCTTT; CDR3aa: CASSGDRGEGAFF
d_gene: -; v_gene: TRBV28; abundance: -; j_gene: TRBJ2-1; CDR3nt: TGTGCCAGCAGTTACAGGGTTAATGAGCAGTTCTTC; CDR3aa: CASSYRVNEQFF